The subject of this entry is one TCR beta chain. These data come from a study of brain T cells in children with intractable seizures. The protocol was immunoSEQ multiplex PCR, while the TCRdb copy is restricted to in-frame clones and leaves out a portion. The top ten clones hold under 7% of a sample with hundreds of thousands of clones, over 85% of them seen once. Time point defined: blood from clinic visit 5 months post-surgery; TSC patient then seizure free. The starting material was peripheral blood, obtained approximately 5 months after surgery. This TCR was recovered from a boy in the first two years of life with tuberous sclerosis and intractable seizures.

The CDR3 DNA is TGTGCCAGCAGCCTCTCATCTAGTCAGCCCCAGCATTTT. It is translated as CASSLSSSQPQHF. The chain uses TRBV16 and TRBJ1-5; D uncertain. CDR1 is KGHSY and CDR2 is FQNENV in the germline V gene. This CDR3 is 13 amino acids long. Deletions cut 4 bases from V and 6 bases from J, with 10 bases between.